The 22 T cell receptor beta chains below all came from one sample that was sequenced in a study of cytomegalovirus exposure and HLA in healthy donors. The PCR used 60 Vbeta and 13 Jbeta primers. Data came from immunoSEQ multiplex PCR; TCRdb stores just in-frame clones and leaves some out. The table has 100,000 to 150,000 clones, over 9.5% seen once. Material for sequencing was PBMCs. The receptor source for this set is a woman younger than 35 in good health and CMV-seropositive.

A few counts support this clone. CDR3 sequence reads: CASEWAGDKGYTF. The CDR3 DNA follows: TGTGCCAGCGAATGGGCAGGGGATAAGGGCTACACCTTC. The rearrangement uses TRBV6-1 and TRBJ1-2; D possibly corresponds to TRBD1 (6 bases). V gave up 8 bases and J gave up 8 bases, with 18 bases separating them. Germline V gene sequence: CDR1 MNHNS, CDR2 SASEGT. The CDR3 runs to 13 residues.

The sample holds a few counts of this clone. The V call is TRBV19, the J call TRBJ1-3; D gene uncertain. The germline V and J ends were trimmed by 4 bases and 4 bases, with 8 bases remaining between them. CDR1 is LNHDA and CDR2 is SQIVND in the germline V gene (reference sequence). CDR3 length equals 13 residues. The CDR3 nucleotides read TGTGCCAGTAGTAGTGAGCTGGGAAACACCATATATTTT. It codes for CASSSELGNTIYF.

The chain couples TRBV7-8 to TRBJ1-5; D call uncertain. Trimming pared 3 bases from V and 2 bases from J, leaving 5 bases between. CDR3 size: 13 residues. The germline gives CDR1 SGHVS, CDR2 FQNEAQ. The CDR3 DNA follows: TGTGCCAGCAGCTTTGGAGGCAATCAGCCCCAGCATTTT. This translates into CASSFGGNQPQHF.

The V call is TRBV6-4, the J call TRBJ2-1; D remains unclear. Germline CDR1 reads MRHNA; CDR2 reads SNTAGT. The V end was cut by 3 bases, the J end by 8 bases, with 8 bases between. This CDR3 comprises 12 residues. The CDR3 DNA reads TGTGCCAGCAGTGAAACTCCGGATGAGCAGTTCTTC. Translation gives CASSETPDEQFF.

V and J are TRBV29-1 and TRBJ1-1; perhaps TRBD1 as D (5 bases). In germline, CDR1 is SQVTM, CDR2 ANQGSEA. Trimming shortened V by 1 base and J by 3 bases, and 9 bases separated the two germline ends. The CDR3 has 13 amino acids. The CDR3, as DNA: TGCAGCGTTGAAGGCAGGGCGTACACTGAAGCTTTCTTT. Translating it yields CSVEGRAYTEAFF.

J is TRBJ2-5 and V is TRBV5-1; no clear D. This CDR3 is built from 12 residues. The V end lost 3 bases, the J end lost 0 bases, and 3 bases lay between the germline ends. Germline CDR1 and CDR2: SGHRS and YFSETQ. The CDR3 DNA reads TGCGCCAGCAGCTGGCACCAAGAGACCCAGTACTTC. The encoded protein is CASSWHQETQYF. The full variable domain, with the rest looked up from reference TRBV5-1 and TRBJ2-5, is KAGVTQTPRYLIKTRGQQVTLSCSPISGHRSVSWYQQTPGQGLQFLFEYFSETQRNKGNFPGRFSGRQFSNSRSEMNVSTLELGDSALYLCASSWHQETQYFGPGTRLLVL.

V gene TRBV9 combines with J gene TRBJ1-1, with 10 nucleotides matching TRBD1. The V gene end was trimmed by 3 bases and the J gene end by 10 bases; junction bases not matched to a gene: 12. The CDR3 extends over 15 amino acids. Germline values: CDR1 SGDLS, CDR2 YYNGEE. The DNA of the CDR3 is TGTGCCAGCAGCGATGGCGACAGGGGGCTTATGGGAGCTTTCTTT. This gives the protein CASSDGDRGLMGAFF.

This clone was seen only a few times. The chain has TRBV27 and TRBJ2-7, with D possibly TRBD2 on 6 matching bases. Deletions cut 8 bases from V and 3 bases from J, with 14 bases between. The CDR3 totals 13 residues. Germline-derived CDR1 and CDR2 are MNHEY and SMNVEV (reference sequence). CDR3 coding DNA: TGTGCCAGCTCCTGGGACTCCGACTACGAGCAGTACTTC. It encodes CASSWDSDYEQYF.

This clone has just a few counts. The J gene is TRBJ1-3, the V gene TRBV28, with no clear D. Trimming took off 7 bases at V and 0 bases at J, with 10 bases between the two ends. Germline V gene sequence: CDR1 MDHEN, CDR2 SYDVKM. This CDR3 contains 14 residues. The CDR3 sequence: CASTAGFSGNTIYF. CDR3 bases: TGTGCCAGCACAGCGGGTTTCTCTGGAAACACCATATATTTT. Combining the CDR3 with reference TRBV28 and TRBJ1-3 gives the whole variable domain DVKVTQSSRYLVKRTGEKVFLECVQDMDHENMFWYRQDPGLGLRLIYFSYDVKMKEKGDIPEGYSVSREKKERFSLILESASTNQTSMYLCASTAGFSGNTIYFGEGSWLTVV.

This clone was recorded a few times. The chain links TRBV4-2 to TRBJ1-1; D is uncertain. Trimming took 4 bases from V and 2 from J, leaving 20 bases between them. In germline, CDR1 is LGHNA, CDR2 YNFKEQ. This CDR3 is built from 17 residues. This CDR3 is CASSPRRDHGTNTEAFF. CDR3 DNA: TGTGCCAGCAGCCCCAGGAGGGATCATGGAACAAACACTGAAGCTTTCTTT.

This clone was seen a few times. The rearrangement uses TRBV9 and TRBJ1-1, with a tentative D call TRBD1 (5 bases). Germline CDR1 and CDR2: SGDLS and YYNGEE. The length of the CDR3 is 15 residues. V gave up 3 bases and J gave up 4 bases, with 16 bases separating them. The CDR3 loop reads CASSGPWEGPTEAFF. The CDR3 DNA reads TGTGCCAGCAGCGGGCCGTGGGAGGGGCCCACTGAAGCTTTCTTT.

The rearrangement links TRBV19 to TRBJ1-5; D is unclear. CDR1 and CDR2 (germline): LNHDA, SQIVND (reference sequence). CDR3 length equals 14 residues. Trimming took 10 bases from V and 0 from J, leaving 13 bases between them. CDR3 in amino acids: CATTGVYSNQPQHF. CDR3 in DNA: TGTGCCACCACGGGAGTATATAGCAATCAGCCCCAGCATTTT.

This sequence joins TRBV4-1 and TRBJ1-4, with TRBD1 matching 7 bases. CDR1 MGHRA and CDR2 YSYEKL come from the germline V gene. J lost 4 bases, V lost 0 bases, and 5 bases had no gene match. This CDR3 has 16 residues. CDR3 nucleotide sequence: TGCGCCAGCAGCCAAGAAGGAGGGGGCAATAATGAAAAACTGTTTTTT. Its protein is CASSQEGGGNNEKLFF.

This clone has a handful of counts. CDR3 bases: TGTGCCAGCACCCCTTTAGAGCGGCAGTACGAGCAGTACTTC. Residues: CASTPLERQYEQYF. V gene TRBV27 combines with J gene TRBJ2-7; possible D gene TRBD2, 5 bases. Germline loops: CDR1 MNHEY, CDR2 SMNVEV (reference sequence). The V gene lost 7 bases and the J gene lost 4 bases, with 17 bases spanning the gap. The CDR3 has 14 residues.

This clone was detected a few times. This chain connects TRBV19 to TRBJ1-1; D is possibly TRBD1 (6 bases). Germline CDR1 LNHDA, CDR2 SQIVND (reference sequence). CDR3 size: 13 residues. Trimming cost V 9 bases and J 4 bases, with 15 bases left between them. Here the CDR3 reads CASARGMGTEAFF. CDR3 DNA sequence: TGTGCCAGCGCCAGGGGTATGGGCACTGAAGCTTTCTTT.

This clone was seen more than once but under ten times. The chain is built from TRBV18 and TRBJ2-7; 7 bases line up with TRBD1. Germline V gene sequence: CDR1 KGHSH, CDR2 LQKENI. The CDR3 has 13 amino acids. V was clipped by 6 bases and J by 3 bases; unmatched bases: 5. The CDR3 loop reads CASSQGTVYEQYF. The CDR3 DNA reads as TGTGCCAGCTCGCAAGGGACAGTCTACGAGCAGTACTTC.

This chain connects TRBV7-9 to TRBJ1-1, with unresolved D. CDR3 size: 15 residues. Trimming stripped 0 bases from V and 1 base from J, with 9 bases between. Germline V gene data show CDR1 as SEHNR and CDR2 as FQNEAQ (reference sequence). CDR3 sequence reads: CASSLAGLRNTEAFF. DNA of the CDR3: TGTGCCAGCAGCTTAGCTGGGCTCAGGAACACTGAAGCTTTCTTT.

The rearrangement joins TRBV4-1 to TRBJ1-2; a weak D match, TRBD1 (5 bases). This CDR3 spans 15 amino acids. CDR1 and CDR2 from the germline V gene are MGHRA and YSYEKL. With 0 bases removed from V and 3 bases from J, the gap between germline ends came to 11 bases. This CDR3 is CASSQEEQDYYGYTF. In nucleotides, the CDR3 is TGCGCCAGCAGCCAAGAAGAACAGGATTACTATGGCTACACCTTC.

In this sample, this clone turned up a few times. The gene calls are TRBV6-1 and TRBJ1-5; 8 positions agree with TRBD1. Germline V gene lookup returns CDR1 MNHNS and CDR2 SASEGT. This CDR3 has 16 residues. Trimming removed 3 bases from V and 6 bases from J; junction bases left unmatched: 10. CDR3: CASSEFPGGEFQPQHF. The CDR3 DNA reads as TGTGCCAGCAGTGAGTTCCCAGGGGGCGAGTTTCAGCCCCAGCATTTT.

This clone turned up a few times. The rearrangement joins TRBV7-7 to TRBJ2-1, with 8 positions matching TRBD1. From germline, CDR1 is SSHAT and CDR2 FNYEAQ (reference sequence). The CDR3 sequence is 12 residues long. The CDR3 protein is CASGQGNHEQFF. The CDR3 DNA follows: TGTGCTAGCGGACAGGGTAACCATGAGCAGTTCTTC.

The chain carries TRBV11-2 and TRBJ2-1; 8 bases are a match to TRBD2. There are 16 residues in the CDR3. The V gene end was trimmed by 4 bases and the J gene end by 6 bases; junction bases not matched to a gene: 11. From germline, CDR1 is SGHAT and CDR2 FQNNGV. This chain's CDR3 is CASSSGAGVVINEQFF. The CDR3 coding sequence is TGTGCCAGCAGCTCCGGAGCGGGAGTGGTTATCAATGAGCAGTTCTTC.

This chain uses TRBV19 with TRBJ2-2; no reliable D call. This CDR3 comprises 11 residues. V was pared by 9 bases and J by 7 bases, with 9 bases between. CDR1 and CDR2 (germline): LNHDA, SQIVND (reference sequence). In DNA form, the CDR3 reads TGTGCCAGCTTAAATTTCGGGGAGCTGTTTTTT. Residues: CASLNFGELFF.